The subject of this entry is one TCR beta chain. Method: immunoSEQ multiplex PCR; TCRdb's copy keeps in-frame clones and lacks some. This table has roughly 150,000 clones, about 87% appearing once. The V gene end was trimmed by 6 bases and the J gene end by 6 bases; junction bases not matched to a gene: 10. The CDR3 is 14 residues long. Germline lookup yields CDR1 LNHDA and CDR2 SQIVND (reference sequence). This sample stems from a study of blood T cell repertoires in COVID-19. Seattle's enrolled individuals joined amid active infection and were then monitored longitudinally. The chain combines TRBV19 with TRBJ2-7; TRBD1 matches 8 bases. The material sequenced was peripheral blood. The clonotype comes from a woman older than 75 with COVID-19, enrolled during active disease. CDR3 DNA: TGTGCCAGTAGACCGGGACAGGAGGTTTCCGAGCAGTACTTC. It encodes CASRPGQEVSEQYF. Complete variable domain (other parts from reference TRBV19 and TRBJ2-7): DGGITQSPKYLFRKEGQNVTLSCEQNLNHDAMYWYRQDPGQGLRLIYYSQIVNDFQKGDIAEGYSVSREKKESFPLTVTSAQKNPTAFYLCASRPGQEVSEQYFGPGTRLTVT.